This T cell receptor (beta chain) was obtained from a study of shared clonotypes between healthy human individuals. General observations from the study: Sequencing depth was a factor that was expected to affect clonotype sharing among donors. Non-shared clonotypes had lower generation probabilities than those shared by all four donors. Naive subsets usually exceeded memory subsets in estimated richness.

From germline, CDR1 is SGDLS and CDR2 YYNGEE. Trimming cost V 4 bases and J 12 bases; bases outside gene matches: 11. The CDR3 contains 14 residues. Method: immunoSEQ multiplex PCR; TCRdb's copy keeps in-frame clones and lacks some. The sample has about 2.4 million clones; over 85% are singletons. Concerning this clone: Its antigen is undetermined.

Adult Caucasians living in Nashville, Tennessee made up all of the donors. The TCR comes from a man between 18 and 35 years old in good health. The chain couples TRBV9 to TRBJ2-1; 9 bases align to TRBD2. Specimen: naive CD4+ T cells sorted from blood. Subset: CD45RA+ positively selected. CDR3 residues: CASSPGGRAEGQFF. The CDR3 DNA reads TGTGCCAGCAGCCCCGGCGGGAGGGCCGAGGGGCAGTTCTTC.